This TCR beta chain comes out of a study of PD-L1 blockade in urothelial cancer. Overall study context: Blood was analyzed 3 weeks (second dose) and 6 weeks after treatment start.

Sample time point: pretreatment peripheral blood. The CDR3 extends over 13 amino acids. Germline loops: CDR1 KGHSH, CDR2 LQKENI. The V end lost 1 base, the J end lost 2 bases, and 5 bases lay between the germline ends. Assay: immunoSEQ multiplex PCR; the TCRdb copy retains only in-frame clones and omits some. This table holds fewer than 65,000 clones, approximately 79% found once. The material sequenced was PBMCs, taken around atezolizumab (anti-PD-L1) treatment. The TCR was taken from a man aged 70 or older with urothelial cancer. The chain employs TRBV18 and TRBJ1-2; possible D gene TRBD1, 5 bases. CDR3 sequence: CASSPQGNYGYTF. CDR3 DNA: TGTGCCAGCTCACCACAGGGGAACTATGGCTACACCTTC.